The clone carrying this T cell receptor beta chain came up a few times. Antigen unknown. The data were taken from a study of CD8 T cells in ankylosing spondylitis. Trimming left V 7 bases short and J 1 base short, with 3 bases between. This CDR3 has 11 residues. Overall study results and limits: Some of these motif variants have turned up before, in reports on reactive arthritis synovial fluid and blood. Reportedly, disease-linked clones are significantly enriched in ankylosing spondylitis patients' matched synovial fluid.

Quantitative molecular-barcoded 5'-RACE generated the TCR beta libraries. TCRdb re-called the 5' RACE reads with MiXCR, one entry per CDR3 protein. The sample holds about 260,000 distinct CDR3 sequences, 20% to 30% seen once. This chain links TRBV12-3 or TRBV12-4 with TRBJ2-3; D not resolved. The sample was blood, either unsorted or a sorted T cell fraction (not recorded which). The TCR was taken from a male donor with ankylosing spondylitis or in good health (not recorded which). The CDR3 DNA reads TGTGCCAGCACCGGCACAGATACGCAGTATTTT. As protein: CASTGTDTQYF.